The rows below give T cell receptor beta chains drawn from one sample of a study of T-cell memory formation after mild COVID-19. One entry per CDR3 protein, called by TCRdb with MiXCR from the 5' RACE reads. This sample has about 340,000 distinct CDR3 sequences; roughly 14% occur once, and the top ten carry around 21%. Source material: PBMCs or a T cell subset sorted from them (not recorded which). These receptors came from a man between 18 and 35 years old who had mild COVID-19 (a few samples of this study predate the infection). Cell type and time point are not known. CDR3s include the opening cysteine and the closing phenylalanine or tryptophan. The D gene is left open where the match is weak. Rows may omit the clone size; those that give it use once, few, many or a size class.

13 | many | TRBJ1-5 | . | TRBV6-1 | TGTGCCAGCAGTGAACGGGAATATCAGCCCCAGCATTTT | CASSEREYQPQHF
14 | . | TRBJ2-5 | . | TRBV20-1 | TGCAGTGCCGGACCAGGGACCATCCAAGAGACCCAGTACTTC | CSAGPGTIQETQYF
16 | few | TRBJ1-6 | TRBD1 | TRBV7-2 | TGTGCCAGCAGCTCGACAGGGTCTTTCCATAATTCACCCCTCCACTTT | CASSSTGSFHNSPLHF
16 | . | TRBJ2-5 | TRBD2 | TRBV7-7 | TGTGCTAGCAGCCTAGGGGCGACTAGCGGGATAGGGACCCAGTACTTC | CASSLGATSGIGTQYF
13 | . | TRBJ1-2 | . | TRBV6-5 | TGTGCCAGCAGTCCTGGACAGATCTATGGCTACACCTTC | CASSPGQIYGYTF
13 | many | TRBJ1-2 | TRBD1 | TRBV20-1 | TGCAGTGCTGTACAGGGGGCTCGTTATGGCTACACCTTC | CSAVQGARYGYTF
15 | . | TRBJ2-3 | . | TRBV7-3 | TGTGCCAGCAGCTCCCGCGGGGTCACTCCAGATACGCAGTATTTT | CASSSRGVTPDTQYF
13 | many | TRBJ2-4 | . | TRBV12-3/TRBV12-4 | TGTGCCAGCAGTTTAGACGGATCTTCCAGGGAGTACTTC | CASSLDGSSREYF
15 | few | TRBJ1-5 | TRBD1 | TRBV2 | TGTGCCAGCAGTGAGGACAGGCAGAGAGGTCAGCCCCAGCATTTT | CASSEDRQRGQPQHF
13 | . | TRBJ1-6 | . | TRBV20-1 | TGCAGTGCTTGCCAGGGCCCAAACTCACCCCTCCACTTT | CSACQGPNSPLHF
15 | . | TRBJ1-5 | . | TRBV20-1 | TGCAGTGCTAGAGAAGGGACATTTAGCAATCAGCCCCAGCATTTT | CSAREGTFSNQPQHF
16 | . | TRBJ2-1 | . | TRBV4-3 | TGCGCCAGCAGCCAAGCCGGACTCCAGTACCCCAATGAGCAGTTCTTC | CASSQAGLQYPNEQFF
15 | . | TRBJ2-5 | TRBD2 | TRBV4-1 | TGCGCCAGCAGCCATAGCGGGGGGGCCGTAGAGACCCAGTACTTC | CASSHSGGAVETQYF
15 | many | TRBJ2-5 | . | TRBV7-2 | TGTGCCAGCAGCTTTTCCGGGACCGGGCAAGAGACCCAGTACTTC | CASSFSGTGQETQYF
16 | . | TRBJ1-2 | TRBD1 | TRBV6-5 | TGTGCCAGCAGTTACCGCGGGACAGGGGGTGGCTATGGCTACACCTTC | CASSYRGTGGGYGYTF
15 | many | TRBJ2-7 | . | TRBV4-1 | TGCGCCAGCAGCCAAGAGCCAGGAGTCTCCTACGAGCAGTACTTC | CASSQEPGVSYEQYF
16 | few | TRBJ2-5 | TRBD1 | TRBV7-9 | TGTGCCAGCAGCAAGGAGCAGGGGGTCGTCGTGGAGACCCAGTACTTC | CASSKEQGVVVETQYF
14 | few | TRBJ2-3 | . | TRBV20-1 | TGCAGTGCTACCCCTGGGCTGAGCACAGATACGCAGTATTTT | CSATPGLSTDTQYF
15 | few | TRBJ2-5 | TRBD1 | TRBV6-5 | TGTGCCAGCAGTCCCCGGGACAGGGGAGGGGAGACCCAGTACTTC | CASSPRDRGGETQYF